The next 17 T cell receptor beta chains were all read from a single sample in a study of blood T cell repertoires in COVID-19. The protocol was immunoSEQ multiplex PCR, while the TCRdb copy is restricted to in-frame clones and leaves out a portion. The repertoire holds about 320,000 clones, with around 90% as singletons. The specimen sequenced was PBMCs or T cells enriched from blood (not recorded which). These receptors were collected from a man aged 60-69 years who had recovered from COVID-19.

Only a few counts were recorded for this clone. At one end, the junction sequence differs from germline, possibly due to a read error. The chain uses TRBV6-4 and TRBJ1-5, with a tentative D call TRBD1 (5 bases). CDR1 is MRHNA, CDR2 SNTAGT, per germline. The CDR3 loop spans 18 amino acids. The chain's CDR3 is CASCDNTGELSRNQPQHF. In DNA form, the CDR3 reads TGTGCCAGCTGTGATAATACGGGGGAGTTGTCTCGGAATCAGCCCCAGCATTTT.

There are a few counts of this clone. The V and J genes are TRBV7-8 and TRBJ2-1, with D unclear. V was pared by 2 bases and J by 2 bases, with 7 bases between. The CDR3 spans 14 residues. The germline V gene has CDR1 SGHVS and CDR2 FQNEAQ. For the CDR3, the DNA is TGTGCCAGCAGCTTACGAGATACCTACAATGAGCAGTTCTTC. Protein sequence: CASSLRDTYNEQFF. Supplemented by reference TRBV7-8 and TRBJ2-1, the full variable domain reads GAGVSQSPRYKVAKRGQDVALRCDPISGHVSLFWYQQALGQGPEFLTYFQNEAQLDKSGLPSDRFFAERPEGSVSTLKIQRTQQEDSAVYLCASSLRDTYNEQFFGPGTRLTVL.

The chain carries TRBV5-1 and TRBJ2-3; D perhaps matches TRBD2 (7 bases). Germline assignment: CDR1 SGHRS and CDR2 YFSETQ. The CDR3 loop spans 16 amino acids. V lost 1 base, J lost 0 bases, and 12 bases lay in between. CDR3 residues: CASSLRGGHSTDTQYF. The CDR3 nucleotides are TGCGCCAGCAGCTTGAGGGGGGGCCACAGCACAGATACGCAGTATTTT.

The genes are TRBV5-1 and TRBJ1-2; 10 nucleotides align to TRBD1. V shed 4 bases and J 6 bases; nucleotides not matched to a gene: 3. Germline V gene lookup returns CDR1 SGHRS and CDR2 YFSETQ. This CDR3 has 13 amino acids. DNA of the CDR3: TGCGCCAGCAGCAAAGGACAGGGGGATGGCTACACCTTC. This sequence encodes CASSKGQGDGYTF.

This clone was counted only a few times. The gene calls are TRBV27 and TRBJ1-1; 8 nucleotides agree with TRBD1. Germline lookup yields CDR1 MNHEY and CDR2 SMNVEV (reference sequence). The CDR3 extends over 16 amino acids. V shed 5 bases, J shed 4 bases, and the junction held 12 bases outside the gene matches. CDR3: CASSPSRTGHGTEAFF. In DNA form, the CDR3 reads TGTGCCAGCAGTCCGAGCCGGACAGGGCATGGCACTGAAGCTTTCTTT.

The chain uses TRBV4-2 and TRBJ2-7, with 7 bases matching TRBD2. V dropped 0 bases and J dropped 4; count of bases not matched to a gene: 6. The CDR3 is 15 amino acids. CDR1 and CDR2 (germline): LGHNA, YNFKEQ. The CDR3 reads CASSQELGGGYEQYF. CDR3 in DNA: TGTGCCAGCAGCCAAGAATTGGGGGGGGGATACGAGCAGTACTTC.

Relative to its sample, this clone is medium-sized (0.01 to 0.1%). The chain joins TRBV9 to TRBJ2-3, with D possibly matching TRBD1 (5 bases). CDR1 and CDR2 from the germline V gene are SGDLS and YYNGEE. The CDR3 sequence is 17 residues long. Trimming took 3 bases from V and 2 from J, leaving 19 bases between them. The CDR3 sequence is CASSEMTANRATDTQYF. The CDR3 DNA sequence: TGTGCCAGCAGCGAGATGACAGCAAATCGGGCCACAGATACGCAGTATTTT.

The chain carries TRBV19 and TRBJ2-7, with 7 bases that match TRBD2. The length of the CDR3 is 13 residues. The V gene's germline CDR1 is LNHDA and CDR2 SQIVND (reference sequence). The V segment lost 10 bases and the J segment 0 bases; nucleotides outside the gene matches: 6. The CDR3 nucleotides read TGTGCCACCAAAGCGGGGAGCTCCTACGAGCAGTACTTC. This codes for CATKAGSSYEQYF. The full variable domain, its missing parts supplied by reference TRBV19 and TRBJ2-7, is DGGITQSPKYLFRKEGQNVTLSCEQNLNHDAMYWYRQDPGQGLRLIYYSQIVNDFQKGDIAEGYSVSREKKESFPLTVTSAQKNPTAFYLCATKAGSSYEQYFGPGTRLTVT.

The chain uses TRBV7-3 and TRBJ1-1; D gene unclear. Germline CDR1 SGHTA, CDR2 FQGTGA. The length of the CDR3 is 13 residues. The V end lost 2 bases, the J end lost 1 base, and 5 bases lay between the germline ends. CDR3 DNA: TGTGCCAGCAGCTTAGAAGCGAACACTGAAGCTTTCTTT. It is translated as CASSLEANTEAFF.

V gene TRBV19 combines with J gene TRBJ2-7; TRBD1 matches 8 bases. Germline V gene data show CDR1 as LNHDA and CDR2 as SQIVND (reference sequence). After removal of 6 bases from V and 2 bases from J, the junction contained 3 bases not matched to a gene. CDR3 length: 13 residues. The CDR3 loop is CASSDRGTYEQYF. The CDR3 bases are TGTGCCAGTAGCGACAGGGGAACCTACGAGCAGTACTTC.

The gene calls are TRBV3-1 (or the pseudogene TRBV3-2) and TRBJ1-6; TRBD1 matches 8 bases. The CDR3 extends over 16 amino acids. After removal of 4 bases from V and 5 bases from J, the junction contained 7 bases not matched to a gene. Germline loops: CDR1 LGHDT, CDR2 YNNKEL (reference sequence). The CDR3 spells CASSLDRGRDNSPLHF. Here the CDR3 DNA reads TGTGCCAGCAGCCTAGACAGGGGCCGGGATAATTCACCCCTCCACTTT.

V is TRBV5-1 and J is TRBJ1-2, with 9 bases identical to TRBD1. The CDR3 totals 16 residues. Germline assignment: CDR1 SGHRS and CDR2 YFSETQ. The junction had 8 bases not matched to a gene; V was cut back by 3 bases and J by 2 bases. DNA of the CDR3: TGCGCCAGCAGCTGGACAGGGGTTCCTGAAAACTATGGCTACACCTTC. Translating gives CASSWTGVPENYGYTF.

This sequence joins TRBV7-8 and TRBJ1-6; 7 bases align to TRBD1. The J segment lost 12 bases and the V segment lost 0 bases, leaving 5 bases of the junction unmatched. The CDR3 is made up of 14 amino acids. Germline V gives CDR1 SGHVS, CDR2 FQNEAQ. The CDR3 here is CASSLAQGQRPLHF. For the CDR3, the DNA is TGTGCCAGCAGCTTAGCCCAGGGACAGCGACCCCTCCACTTT. The whole variable domain, remainder taken from reference TRBV7-8 and TRBJ1-6, is GAGVSQSPRYKVAKRGQDVALRCDPISGHVSLFWYQQALGQGPEFLTYFQNEAQLDKSGLPSDRFFAERPEGSVSTLKIQRTQQEDSAVYLCASSLAQGQRPLHFGNGTRLTVT.

The DNA of the CDR3 is TGTGCCATCAGCGAGACTAGCTACGGGGAGCTGTTTTTT. Encoded protein: CAISETSYGELFF. The chain recombines TRBV10-3 with TRBJ2-2; 7 bases fit TRBD2. The V and J ends lost 6 bases and 7 bases, in that order; junction bases with no gene match: 5. CDR1 is ENHRY, CDR2 SYGVKD, per germline. The CDR3 has 13 amino acids.

In its sample, this clone was seen many times. The chain uses TRBV7-8 and TRBJ2-1, with TRBD2 matching over 8 bases. The V gene end was trimmed by 5 bases and the J gene end by 4 bases; junction bases not matched to a gene: 10. This CDR3 contains 16 residues. The germline V gene encodes CDR1 SGHVS and CDR2 FQNEAQ. The CDR3 DNA reads as TGTGCCAGCAGCCCGTACCAGAGCGGGAGTTACAATGAGCAGTTCTTC. Amino acid sequence: CASSPYQSGSYNEQFF.

The chain links TRBV19 to TRBJ2-1; D is unresolved. The CDR3 sequence is 14 residues long. Looked up from germline, CDR1 is LNHDA and CDR2 is SQIVND (reference sequence). Trimming stripped 6 bases from V and 5 bases from J, with 14 bases between. CDR3 loop: CASRPGWSDNEQFF. The DNA for the CDR3 is TGTGCCAGTAGGCCCGGGTGGTCGGACAATGAGCAGTTCTTC.

The chain carries TRBV24-1 and TRBJ2-1; 11 positions agree with TRBD1. The CDR3 has 18 residues. Germline CDR1 KGHDR, CDR2 SFDVKD. Trimming cost V 3 bases and J 7 bases; bases outside gene matches: 13. CDR3 loop: CATSDGGNPGQGGNEQFF. The DNA for the CDR3 is TGTGCCACCAGTGATGGCGGGAACCCGGGACAGGGGGGGAATGAGCAGTTCTTC.